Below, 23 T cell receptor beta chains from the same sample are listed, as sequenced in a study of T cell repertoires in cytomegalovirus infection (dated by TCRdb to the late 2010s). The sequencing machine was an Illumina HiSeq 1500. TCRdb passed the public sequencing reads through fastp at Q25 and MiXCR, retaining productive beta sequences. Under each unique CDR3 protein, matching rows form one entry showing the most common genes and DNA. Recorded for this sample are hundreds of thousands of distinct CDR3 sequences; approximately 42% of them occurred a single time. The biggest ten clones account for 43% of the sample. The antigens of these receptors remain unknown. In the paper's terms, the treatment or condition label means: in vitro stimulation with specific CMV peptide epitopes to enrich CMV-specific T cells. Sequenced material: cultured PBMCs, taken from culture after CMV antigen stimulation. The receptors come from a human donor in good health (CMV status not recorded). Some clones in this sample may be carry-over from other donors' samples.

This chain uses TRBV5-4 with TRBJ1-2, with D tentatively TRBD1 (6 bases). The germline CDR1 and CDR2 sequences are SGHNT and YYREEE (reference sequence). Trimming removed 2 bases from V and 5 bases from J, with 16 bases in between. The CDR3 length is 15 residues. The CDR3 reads CASSFAGGGGYGYTF. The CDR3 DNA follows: TGTGCCAGCAGCTTCGCTGGGGGGGGCGGTTATGGCTACACCTTC.

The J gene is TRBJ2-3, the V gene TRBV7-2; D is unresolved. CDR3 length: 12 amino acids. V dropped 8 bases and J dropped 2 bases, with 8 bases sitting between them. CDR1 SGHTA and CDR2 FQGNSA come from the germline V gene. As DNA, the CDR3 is TGTGCCAGCCGGAGCGTCACAGATACGCAGTATTTT. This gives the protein CASRSVTDTQYF.

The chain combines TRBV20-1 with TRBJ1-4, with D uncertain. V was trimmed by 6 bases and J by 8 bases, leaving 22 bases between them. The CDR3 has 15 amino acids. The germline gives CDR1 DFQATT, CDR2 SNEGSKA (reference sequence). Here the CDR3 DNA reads TGCAGTGCGGGCCTCTCAGGAGCCCCAATCGAAAAACTGTTTTTT. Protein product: CSAGLSGAPIEKLFF.

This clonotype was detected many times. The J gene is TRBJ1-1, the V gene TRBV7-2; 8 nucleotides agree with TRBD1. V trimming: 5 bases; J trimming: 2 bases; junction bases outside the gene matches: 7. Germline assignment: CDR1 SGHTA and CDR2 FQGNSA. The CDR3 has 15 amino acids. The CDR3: CASSPKDRANTEAFF. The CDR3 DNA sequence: TGTGCCAGCAGCCCCAAGGACAGGGCTAACACTGAAGCTTTCTTT. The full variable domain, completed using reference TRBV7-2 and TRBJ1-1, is GAGVSQSPSNKVTEKGKDVELRCDPISGHTALYWYRQSLGQGLEFLIYFQGNSAPDKSGLPSDRFSAERTGGSVSTLTIQRTQQEDSAVYLCASSPKDRANTEAFFGQGTRLTVV.

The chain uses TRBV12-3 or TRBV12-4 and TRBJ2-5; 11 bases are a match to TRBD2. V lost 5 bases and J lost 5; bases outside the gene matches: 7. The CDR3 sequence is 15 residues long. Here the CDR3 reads CASSGTSGSGETQYF. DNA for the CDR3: TGTGCCAGCAGTGGTACTAGCGGGAGTGGCGAGACCCAGTACTTC.

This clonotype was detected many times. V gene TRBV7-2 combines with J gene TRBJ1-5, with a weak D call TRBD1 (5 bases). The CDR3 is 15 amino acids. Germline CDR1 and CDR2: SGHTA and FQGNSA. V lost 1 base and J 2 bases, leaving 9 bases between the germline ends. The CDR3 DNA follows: TGTGCCAGCAGCTTAGAGAGGGGAGGCAATCAGCCCCAGCATTTT. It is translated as CASSLERGGNQPQHF. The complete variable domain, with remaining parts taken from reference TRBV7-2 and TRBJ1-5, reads GAGVSQSPSNKVTEKGKDVELRCDPISGHTALYWYRQSLGQGLEFLIYFQGNSAPDKSGLPSDRFSAERTGGSVSTLTIQRTQQEDSAVYLCASSLERGGNQPQHFGDGTRLSIL.

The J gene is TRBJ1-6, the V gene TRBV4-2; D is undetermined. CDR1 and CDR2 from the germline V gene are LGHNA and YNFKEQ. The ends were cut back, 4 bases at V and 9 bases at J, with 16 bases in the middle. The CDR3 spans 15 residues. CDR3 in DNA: TGTGCCAGCAGCCGAGACTTCGGAGGACGTTCACCCCTCCACTTT. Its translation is CASSRDFGGRSPLHF.

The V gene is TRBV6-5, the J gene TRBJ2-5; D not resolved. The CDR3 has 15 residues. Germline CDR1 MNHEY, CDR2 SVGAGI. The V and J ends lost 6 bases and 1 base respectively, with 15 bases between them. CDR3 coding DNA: TGTGCCAGCAGGGTTGGTGGGATCTCCCAAGAGACCCAGTACTTC. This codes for CASRVGGISQETQYF.

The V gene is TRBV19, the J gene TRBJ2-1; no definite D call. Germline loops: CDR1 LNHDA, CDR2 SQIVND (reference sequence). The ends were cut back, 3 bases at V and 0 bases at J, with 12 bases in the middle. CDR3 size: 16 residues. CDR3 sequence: CASSIPSLSSYNEQFF. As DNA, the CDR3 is TGTGCCAGTAGTATCCCCTCACTCAGCTCCTACAATGAGCAGTTCTTC.

CDR3 bases: TGTGCCAGCAGGTGGGCAGCGAACACTGAAGCTTTCTTT. Protein: CASRWAANTEAFF. The chain uses TRBV7-6 and TRBJ1-1; D is undetermined. CDR3 length: 13 residues. With 6 bases removed from V and 1 base from J, the gap between germline ends came to 9 bases. Germline assignment: CDR1 SGHVS and CDR2 FNYEAQ.

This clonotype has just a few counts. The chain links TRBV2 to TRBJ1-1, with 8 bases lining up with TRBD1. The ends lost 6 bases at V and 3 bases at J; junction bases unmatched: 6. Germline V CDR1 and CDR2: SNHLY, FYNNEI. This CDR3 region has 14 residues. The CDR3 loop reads CASRPGQGYTEAFF. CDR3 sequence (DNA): TGTGCCAGCAGACCTGGACAGGGCTACACTGAAGCTTTCTTT.

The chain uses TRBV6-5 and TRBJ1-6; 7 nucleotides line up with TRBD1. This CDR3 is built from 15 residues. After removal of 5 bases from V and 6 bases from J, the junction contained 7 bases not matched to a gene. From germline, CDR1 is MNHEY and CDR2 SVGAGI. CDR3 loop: CASSRLRGGNSPLHF. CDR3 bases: TGTGCCAGCAGTCGCCTCAGGGGGGGTAATTCACCCCTCCACTTT.

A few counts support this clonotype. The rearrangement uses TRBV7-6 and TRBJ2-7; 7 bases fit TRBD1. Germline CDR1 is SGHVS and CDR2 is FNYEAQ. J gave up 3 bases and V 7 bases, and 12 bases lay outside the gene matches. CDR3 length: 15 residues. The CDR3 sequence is CASTHGTDPFYEQYF. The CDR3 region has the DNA TGTGCCAGCACCCATGGGACAGACCCATTCTACGAGCAGTACTTC.

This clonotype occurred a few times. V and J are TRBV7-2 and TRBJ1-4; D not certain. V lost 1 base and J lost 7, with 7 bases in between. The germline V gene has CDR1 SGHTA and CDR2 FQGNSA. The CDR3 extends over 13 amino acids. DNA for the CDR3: TGTGCCAGCAGCTTAGATCGGGCTGAAAAACTGTTTTTT. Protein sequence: CASSLDRAEKLFF.

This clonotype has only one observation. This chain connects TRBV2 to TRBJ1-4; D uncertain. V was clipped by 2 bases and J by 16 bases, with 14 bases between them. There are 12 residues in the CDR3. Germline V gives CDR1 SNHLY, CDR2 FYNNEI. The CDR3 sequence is CASSEPRLGAFF. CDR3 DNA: TGTGCCAGCAGTGAACCTAGACTTGGAGCGTTTTTT.

In DNA form, the CDR3 reads TGTGCCAGCAGGCCACCCTTATACACCGGGGAGCTGTTTTTT. Encoded protein: CASRPPLYTGELFF. The chain couples TRBV6-2 or TRBV6-3 to TRBJ2-2; no clear D. Germline CDR1 reads MNHEY; CDR2 reads SVGEGT. The CDR3 consists of 14 residues. V dropped 6 bases and J dropped 3 bases, with 11 bases sitting between them.

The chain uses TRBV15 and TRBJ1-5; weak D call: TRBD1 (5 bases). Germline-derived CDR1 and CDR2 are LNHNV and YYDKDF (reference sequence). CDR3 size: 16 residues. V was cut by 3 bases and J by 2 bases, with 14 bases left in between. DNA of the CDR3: TGTGCCACCAGCAGCGGGACGAAGTTAGGCAATCAGCCCCAGCATTTT. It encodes CATSSGTKLGNQPQHF.

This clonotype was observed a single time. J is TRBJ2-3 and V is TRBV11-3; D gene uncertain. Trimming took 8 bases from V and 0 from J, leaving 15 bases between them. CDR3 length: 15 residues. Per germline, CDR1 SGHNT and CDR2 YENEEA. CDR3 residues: CASGSRSSSTDTQYF. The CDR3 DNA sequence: TGTGCCAGCGGGTCCCGATCGTCTAGCACAGATACGCAGTATTTT.

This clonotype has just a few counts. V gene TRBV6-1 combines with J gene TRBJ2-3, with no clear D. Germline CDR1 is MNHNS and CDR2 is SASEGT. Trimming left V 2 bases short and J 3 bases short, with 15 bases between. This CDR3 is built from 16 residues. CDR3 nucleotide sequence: TGTGCCAGCAGTGAATGGTTAGCCGGGTCTACAGATACGCAGTATTTT. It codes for CASSEWLAGSTDTQYF.

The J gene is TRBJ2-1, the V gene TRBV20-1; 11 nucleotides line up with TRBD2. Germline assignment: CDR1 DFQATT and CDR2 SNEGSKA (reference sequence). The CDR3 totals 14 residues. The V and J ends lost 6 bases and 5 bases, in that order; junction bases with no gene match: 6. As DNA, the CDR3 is TGCAGTGCGGGTCTAGCGGGAGGTCACAATGAGCAGTTCTTC. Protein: CSAGLAGGHNEQFF.

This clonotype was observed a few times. CDR3 sequence reads: CASSEAETGYNEQFF. CDR3 nucleotide sequence: TGTGCCAGCAGTGAAGCGGAGACGGGCTACAATGAGCAGTTCTTC. The chain carries TRBV6-1 and TRBJ2-1; the D is unclear. The germline V and J ends were trimmed by 0 bases and 3 bases, with 9 bases remaining between them. Germline V gives CDR1 MNHNS, CDR2 SASEGT. CDR3 length equals 15 residues.

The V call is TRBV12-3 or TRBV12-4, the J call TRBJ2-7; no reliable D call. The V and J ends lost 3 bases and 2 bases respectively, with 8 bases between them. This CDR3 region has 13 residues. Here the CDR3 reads CASSFNGPYEQYF. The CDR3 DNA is TGTGCCAGCAGTTTTAATGGTCCCTACGAGCAGTACTTC.

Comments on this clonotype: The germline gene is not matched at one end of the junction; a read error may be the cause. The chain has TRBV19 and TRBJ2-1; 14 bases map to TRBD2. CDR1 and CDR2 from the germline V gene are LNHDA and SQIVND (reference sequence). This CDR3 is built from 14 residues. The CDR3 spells CASSPGTSGSFGVF. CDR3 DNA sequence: TGTGCCAGTAGTCCGGGGACTAGCGGGAGCTTTGGGGTCTTC.